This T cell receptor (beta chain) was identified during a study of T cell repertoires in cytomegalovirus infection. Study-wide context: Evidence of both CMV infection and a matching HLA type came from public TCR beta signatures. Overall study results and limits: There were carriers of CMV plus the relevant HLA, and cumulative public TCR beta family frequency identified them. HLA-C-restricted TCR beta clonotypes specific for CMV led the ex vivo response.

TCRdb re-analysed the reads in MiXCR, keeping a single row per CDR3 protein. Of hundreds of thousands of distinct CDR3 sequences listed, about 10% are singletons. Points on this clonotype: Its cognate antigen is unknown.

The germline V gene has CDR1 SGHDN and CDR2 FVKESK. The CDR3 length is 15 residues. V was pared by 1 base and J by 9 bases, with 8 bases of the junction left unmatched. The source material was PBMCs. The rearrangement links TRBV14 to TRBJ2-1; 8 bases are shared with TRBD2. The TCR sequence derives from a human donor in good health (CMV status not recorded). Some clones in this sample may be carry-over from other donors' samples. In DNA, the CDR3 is TGTGCCAGCAGCCAAGCGGGGGGGCCTGTTAGTGAGCAGTTCTTC. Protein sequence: CASSQAGGPVSEQFF.